This T cell receptor beta chain was observed in a study of CD8+ T cells in alopecia areata. Regarding the study as a whole: The study found higher clonality in lesional than normal scalp, especially in alopecia totalis/universalis.

V was shortened by 5 bases and J by 5 bases, with 18 bases between the two germline ends. This CDR3 is 15 amino acids long. From germline, CDR1 is SGHTA and CDR2 FQGNSA. cDNA prepared by RNA extraction and subsequent reverse transcription served as the template for sequencing. Profiled with immunoSEQ multiplex PCR; TCRdb holds only in-frame clones, not every one. The sample lists some 180,000 clones; 56% were seen once. The table lists this clone with a count of one. No antigen is known for it. A FACSAria was used to sort CD4+ and CD8+ T cells. These cells came from PBMCs. The specimen sequenced was CD8+ T cells sorted from blood. The TCR sequence derives from a human donor in good health. The chain employs TRBV7-2 and TRBJ1-2, with D possibly matching TRBD1 (5 bases). CDR3 sequence: CASSPWGKGRYGYTF. CDR3 in DNA: TGTGCCAGCAGCCCCTGGGGGAAGGGGAGGTATGGCTACACCTTC.